This T cell receptor beta chain stems from a study of T cell repertoires in cytomegalovirus infection. Turning to the study itself: Through public TCR beta signatures, both CMV infection and matching HLA type were indicated. Findings of the study overall: The ex vivo response showed dominance by HLA-C-restricted CMV-specific TCR beta clonotypes. Cumulative frequency of public TCR beta families picked out carriers of CMV plus the relevant HLA.

This clonotype was counted many times. Its antigen remains unknown. Each CDR3 protein gets one entry after TCRdb re-called the reads with MiXCR. This sample has roughly 190,000 distinct CDR3 sequences, with roughly 9.8% found just once. CDR3 length: 16 amino acids. Looked up from germline, CDR1 is SGHTA and CDR2 is FQGNSA. Trimming pared 2 bases from V and 4 bases from J, leaving 15 bases between. Sequenced input: PBMCs. The chain has TRBV7-2 and TRBJ1-3; D is unresolved. This receptor was taken from a human donor in good health (CMV status not recorded). Some clones in this sample may be carry-over from other donors' samples. This chain's CDR3 is CASSLTGIKTGNTIYF. CDR3 coding DNA: TGTGCCAGCAGCTTAACGGGGATCAAGACGGGAAACACCATATATTTT.